Listed below are T cell receptor beta chains from one sample, sequenced in a study of shared clonotypes between healthy human individuals. The repertoire was sequenced with immunoSEQ multiplex PCR; TCRdb's copy has only in-frame clones and lacks some. The table lists about 1 million clones, around 75% of them singletons, with around 1.5% in the top ten. The sequenced sample consisted of memory CD4+ T cells sorted from blood. The receptor set was obtained from a young man in good health. CDR3s include the opening cysteine and the closing phenylalanine or tryptophan. Each record gives: clone size, D gene, J gene, V gene, CDR3 DNA, CDR3 protein. A D gene is named only where the DNA matches it firmly. The size entry is marked missing in some rows and otherwise reads once, few, many or a size class.

clone size: once
D gene: NA
J gene: TRBJ2-1
V gene: TRBV5-6
CDR3 DNA: TGTGCCAGCAGCTTGGAAGGGGCGAGCTCCTACAATGAGCAGTTCTTC
CDR3 protein: CASSLEGASSYNEQFF

clone size: NA
D gene: NA
J gene: TRBJ2-1
V gene: TRBV14
CDR3 DNA: TGTGCCAGCAGCCAAGACCCAGACACCTACAATGAGCAGTTCTTC
CDR3 protein: CASSQDPDTYNEQFF

clone size: NA
D gene: NA
J gene: TRBJ1-1
V gene: TRBV2
CDR3 DNA: TGTGCCAGCAGTCTTCTAGGCTCTGAAGCTTTCTTT
CDR3 protein: CASSLLGSEAFF

clone size: NA
D gene: NA
J gene: TRBJ1-3
V gene: TRBV9
CDR3 DNA: TGTGCCAGCAGCGCTGGGACCTCTGGAAACACCATATATTTT
CDR3 protein: CASSAGTSGNTIYF

clone size: NA
D gene: NA
J gene: TRBJ2-6
V gene: TRBV5-4
CDR3 DNA: TGTGCCAGCAGCTTGGACCCAACAGGGTCTGGGGCCAACGTCCTGACTTTC
CDR3 protein: CASSLDPTGSGANVLTF

clone size: NA
D gene: TRBD1
J gene: TRBJ1-2
V gene: TRBV6-6
CDR3 DNA: TGTGCCAGCAGTTTACTGGGACAGGGGGCGAATGGCTACACCTTC
CDR3 protein: CASSLLGQGANGYTF

clone size: NA
D gene: TRBD2
J gene: TRBJ2-7
V gene: TRBV5-1
CDR3 DNA: TGCGCCAGCAGCTTGGAAACCGGGACTAACTACGAGCAGTACTTC
CDR3 protein: CASSLETGTNYEQYF

clone size: NA
D gene: NA
J gene: TRBJ2-2
V gene: TRBV30
CDR3 DNA: TGTGCCTGGAGTAGGGTAGCGGCAATGAACACCGGGGAGCTGTTTTTT
CDR3 protein: CAWSRVAAMNTGELFF

clone size: NA
D gene: NA
J gene: TRBJ2-5
V gene: TRBV2
CDR3 DNA: TGTGCCAGCAGTGAAGGACGAGAGACCCAGTACTTC
CDR3 protein: CASSEGRETQYF

clone size: NA
D gene: NA
J gene: TRBJ2-6
V gene: TRBV2
CDR3 DNA: TGTGCCAGCCAGGGGGACTTCGCTGGGGCCAACGTCCTGACTTTC
CDR3 protein: CASQGDFAGANVLTF

clone size: NA
D gene: NA
J gene: TRBJ2-7
V gene: TRBV19
CDR3 DNA: TGTGCCAGTAGTAGGGACACTCCCTCCTACGAGCAGTACTTC
CDR3 protein: CASSRDTPSYEQYF

clone size: NA
D gene: NA
J gene: TRBJ2-3
V gene: TRBV7-2
CDR3 DNA: TGTGCCTCGGGATTGGGACTCCAATCGACCGGACGCACAGATACGCAGTATTTT
CDR3 protein: CASGLGLQSTGRTDTQYF

clone size: NA
D gene: TRBD2
J gene: TRBJ2-7
V gene: TRBV4-3
CDR3 DNA: TGCGCCAGCAGCCAACTAGCGGGATGGGGCACCTACGAGCAGTACTTC
CDR3 protein: CASSQLAGWGTYEQYF

clone size: NA
D gene: TRBD2
J gene: TRBJ2-7
V gene: TRBV4-1
CDR3 DNA: TGCGCCAGCAGCCAAGATCCCGGACTAGCGGGAGAGGAGCAGTACTTC
CDR3 protein: CASSQDPGLAGEEQYF

clone size: few
D gene: NA
J gene: TRBJ1-1
V gene: TRBV10-3
CDR3 DNA: TGTGCCATCAGTCCTCGACCTCCCGGCGACACTGAAGCTTTCTTT
CDR3 protein: CAISPRPPGDTEAFF

clone size: few
D gene: TRBD1
J gene: TRBJ1-1
V gene: TRBV4-2
CDR3 DNA: TGTGCCAGCAGCCACGGACAGGGAGTGGGCACTGAAGCTTTCTTT
CDR3 protein: CASSHGQGVGTEAFF

clone size: NA
D gene: NA
J gene: TRBJ1-1
V gene: TRBV5-6
CDR3 DNA: TGTGCCAGCAGCTTGGTCTCAGGCGTCACTGAAGCTTTCTTT
CDR3 protein: CASSLVSGVTEAFF

clone size: NA
D gene: NA
J gene: TRBJ1-4
V gene: TRBV30
CDR3 DNA: TGTGCCTGGAGAGACCGGCGGGAAAAACTGTTTTTT
CDR3 protein: CAWRDRREKLFF

clone size: once
D gene: NA
J gene: TRBJ2-2
V gene: TRBV29-1
CDR3 DNA: TGCAGCGTTGAAAGGGGCAAGAACACCGGGGAGCTGTTTTTT
CDR3 protein: CSVERGKNTGELFF

clone size: NA
D gene: TRBD1
J gene: TRBJ1-5
V gene: TRBV4-1
CDR3 DNA: TGCGCCAGCAGCCACGGACAGGGGGCTTTGCAGCCCCAGCATTTT
CDR3 protein: CASSHGQGALQPQHF

clone size: NA
D gene: NA
J gene: TRBJ2-7
V gene: TRBV9
CDR3 DNA: TGTGCCAGCAGCGTAAACGTAGCCTACGAGCAGTACTTC
CDR3 protein: CASSVNVAYEQYF

clone size: NA
D gene: NA
J gene: TRBJ2-7
V gene: TRBV6-5
CDR3 DNA: TGTGCCGGGGGGACAGAGTACGAGCAGTACTTC
CDR3 protein: CAGGTEYEQYF

clone size: NA
D gene: NA
J gene: TRBJ2-3
V gene: TRBV5-1
CDR3 DNA: TGCGCCAGCAGGGAGTCGGAGACAGATACGCAGTATTTT
CDR3 protein: CASRESETDTQYF

clone size: NA
D gene: NA
J gene: TRBJ2-5
V gene: TRBV6-8
CDR3 DNA: TGTGCCAGCGGCTTATATCCCCGGGTATGGGAGACCCAGTACTTC
CDR3 protein: CASGLYPRVWETQYF

clone size: NA
D gene: NA
J gene: TRBJ1-1
V gene: TRBV6-1
CDR3 DNA: TGTGCCAGCACCCGAAAAGAAAAGGCTTTCTTT
CDR3 protein: CASTRKEKAFF

clone size: once
D gene: TRBD2
J gene: TRBJ2-7
V gene: TRBV6-5
CDR3 DNA: TGTGCCAGCAGTTACCAGCCGGGGGGTTACGAGCAGTACTTC
CDR3 protein: CASSYQPGGYEQYF

clone size: NA
D gene: NA
J gene: TRBJ1-5
V gene: TRBV20-1
CDR3 DNA: TGCAGTGCTTTAAATCAGCCCCAGCATTTT
CDR3 protein: CSALNQPQHF

clone size: NA
D gene: NA
J gene: TRBJ2-4
V gene: TRBV4-1
CDR3 DNA: TGCGCCAGCAGCCAAGATCGGGCTAGCGAGATGCGACTAGCCAAAAACATTCAGTACTTC
CDR3 protein: CASSQDRASEMRLAKNIQYF

clone size: NA
D gene: TRBD1
J gene: TRBJ1-2
V gene: TRBV27
CDR3 DNA: TGTGCCAGCAGTTCCAGGGGACAGGGGCACTATGGCTACACCTTC
CDR3 protein: CASSSRGQGHYGYTF

clone size: NA
D gene: NA
J gene: TRBJ2-1
V gene: TRBV9
CDR3 DNA: TGTGCCAGCAGCGTAGTTCAAGGGGCGAATGAGCAGTTCTTC
CDR3 protein: CASSVVQGANEQFF